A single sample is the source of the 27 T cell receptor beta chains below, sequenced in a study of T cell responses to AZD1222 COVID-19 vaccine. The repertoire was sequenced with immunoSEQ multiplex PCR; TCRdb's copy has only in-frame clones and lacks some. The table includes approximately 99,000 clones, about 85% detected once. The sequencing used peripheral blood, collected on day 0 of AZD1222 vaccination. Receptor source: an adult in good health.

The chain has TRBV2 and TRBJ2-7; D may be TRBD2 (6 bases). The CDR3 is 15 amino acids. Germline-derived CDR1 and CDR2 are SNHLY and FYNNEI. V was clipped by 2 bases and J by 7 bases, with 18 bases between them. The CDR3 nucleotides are TGTGCCAGCAGTGAAAGGTCGGGGGAAGCCGGAGAGCAGTACTTC. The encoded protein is CASSERSGEAGEQYF.

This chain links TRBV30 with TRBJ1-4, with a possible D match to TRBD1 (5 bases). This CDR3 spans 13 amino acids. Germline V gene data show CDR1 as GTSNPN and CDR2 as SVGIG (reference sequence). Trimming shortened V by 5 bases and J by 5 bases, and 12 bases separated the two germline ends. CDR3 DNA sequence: TGTGCCTGGGGGACGGAAAAAAATGAAAAACTGTTTTTT. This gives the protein CAWGTEKNEKLFF. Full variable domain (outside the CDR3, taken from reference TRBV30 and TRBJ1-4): SQTIHQWPATLVQPVGSPLSLECTVEGTSNPNLYWYRQAAGRGLQLLFYSVGIGQISSEVPQNLSASRPQDRQFILSSKKLLLSDSGFYLCAWGTEKNEKLFFGSGTQLSVL.

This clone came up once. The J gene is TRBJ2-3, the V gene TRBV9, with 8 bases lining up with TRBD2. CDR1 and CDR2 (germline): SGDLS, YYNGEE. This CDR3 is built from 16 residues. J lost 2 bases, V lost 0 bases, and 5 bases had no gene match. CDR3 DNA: TGTGCCAGCAGCGTAGTGGCGGGAGGACTCACAGATACGCAGTATTTT. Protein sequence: CASSVVAGGLTDTQYF.

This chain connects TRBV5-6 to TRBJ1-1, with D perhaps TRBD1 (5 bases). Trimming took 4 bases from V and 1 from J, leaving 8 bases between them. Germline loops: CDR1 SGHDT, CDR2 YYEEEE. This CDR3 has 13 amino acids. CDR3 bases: TGTGCCAGCAGCCGTGGGACGAACACTGAAGCTTTCTTT. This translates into CASSRGTNTEAFF.

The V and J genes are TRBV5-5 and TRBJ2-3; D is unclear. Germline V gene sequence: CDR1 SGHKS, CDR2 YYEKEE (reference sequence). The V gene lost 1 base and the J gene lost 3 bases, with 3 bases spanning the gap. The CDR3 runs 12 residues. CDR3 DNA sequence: TGTGCCAGCAGCTTGACGACAGATACGCAGTATTTT. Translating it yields CASSLTTDTQYF.

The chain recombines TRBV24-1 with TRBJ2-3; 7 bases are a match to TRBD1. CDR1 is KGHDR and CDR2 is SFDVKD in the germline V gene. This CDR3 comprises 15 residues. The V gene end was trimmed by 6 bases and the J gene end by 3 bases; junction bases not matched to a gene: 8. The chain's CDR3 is CATSQGTASTDTQYF. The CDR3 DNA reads TGTGCCACCAGTCAAGGGACAGCTTCTACAGATACGCAGTATTTT.

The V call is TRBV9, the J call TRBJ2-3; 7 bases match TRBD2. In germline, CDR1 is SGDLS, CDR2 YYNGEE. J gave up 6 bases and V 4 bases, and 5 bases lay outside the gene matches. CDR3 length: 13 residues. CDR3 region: CASSSGGLDTQYF. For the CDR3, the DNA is TGTGCCAGCAGCTCCGGGGGGTTGGATACGCAGTATTTT. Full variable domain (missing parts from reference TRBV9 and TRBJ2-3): DSGVTQTPKHLITATGQRVTLRCSPRSGDLSVYWYQQSLDQGLQFLIQYYNGEERAKGNILERFSAQQFPDLHSELNLSSLELGDSALYFCASSSGGLDTQYFGPGTRLTVL.

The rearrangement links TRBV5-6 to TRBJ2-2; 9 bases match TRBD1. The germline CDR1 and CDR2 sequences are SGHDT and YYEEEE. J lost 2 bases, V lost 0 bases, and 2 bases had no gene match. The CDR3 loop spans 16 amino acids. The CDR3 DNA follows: TGTGCCAGCAGCTTGGAGGGACAGGGTAACACCGGGGAGCTGTTTTTT. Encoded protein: CASSLEGQGNTGELFF.

The CDR3 loop reads CATSDLSRNQETQYF. CDR3 DNA sequence: TGTGCCACCAGTGACCTTTCTAGGAACCAAGAGACCCAGTACTTC. V usage is TRBV24-1 and J usage is TRBJ2-5, with unresolved D. The CDR3 length is 15 residues. The germline gives CDR1 KGHDR, CDR2 SFDVKD. V lost 4 bases to trimming and J lost 0 bases, with 11 bases between them.

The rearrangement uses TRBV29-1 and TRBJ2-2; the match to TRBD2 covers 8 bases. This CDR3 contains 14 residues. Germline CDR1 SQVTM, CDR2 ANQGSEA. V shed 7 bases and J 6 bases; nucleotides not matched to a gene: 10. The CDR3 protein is CSAGVSGAAGELFF. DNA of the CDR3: TGCAGCGCAGGGGTTAGCGGGGCCGCCGGGGAGCTGTTTTTT.

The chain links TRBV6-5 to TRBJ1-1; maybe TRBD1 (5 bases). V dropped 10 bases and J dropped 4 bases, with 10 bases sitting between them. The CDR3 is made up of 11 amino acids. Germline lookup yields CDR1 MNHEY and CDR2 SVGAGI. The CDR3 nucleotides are TGTGCCATCCTGGGGGGCACTGAAGCTTTCTTT. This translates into CAILGGTEAFF.

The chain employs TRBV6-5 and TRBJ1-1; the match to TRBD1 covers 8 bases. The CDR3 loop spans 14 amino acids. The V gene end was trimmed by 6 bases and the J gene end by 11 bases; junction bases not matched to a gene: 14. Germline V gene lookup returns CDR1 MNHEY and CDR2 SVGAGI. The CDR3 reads CASSNQGASIAAFF. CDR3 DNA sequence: TGTGCCAGCAGCAACCAGGGGGCCTCGATTGCCGCTTTCTTT.

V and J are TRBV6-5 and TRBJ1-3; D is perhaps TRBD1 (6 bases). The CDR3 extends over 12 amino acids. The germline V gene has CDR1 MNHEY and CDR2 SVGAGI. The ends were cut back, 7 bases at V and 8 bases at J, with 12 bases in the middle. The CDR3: CASKASGDTIYF. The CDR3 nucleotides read TGTGCCAGCAAGGCCTCAGGGGACACCATATATTTT.

DNA for the CDR3: TGCGCCAGCAGGACTCACGCAGCTAACTATGGCTACACCTTC. Encoded protein: CASRTHAANYGYTF. The chain joins TRBV10-1 to TRBJ1-2; no clear D. V was shortened by 6 bases and J by 0 bases, with 11 bases between the two germline ends. CDR3 length equals 14 residues. CDR1 is WNHNN, CDR2 SYGVQD, per germline (reference sequence).

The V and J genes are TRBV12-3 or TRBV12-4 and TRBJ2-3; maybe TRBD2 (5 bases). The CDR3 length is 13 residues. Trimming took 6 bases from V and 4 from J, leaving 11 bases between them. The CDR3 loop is CASRPPSSDTQYF. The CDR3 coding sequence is TGTGCCAGCAGACCGCCTAGCTCAGATACGCAGTATTTT.

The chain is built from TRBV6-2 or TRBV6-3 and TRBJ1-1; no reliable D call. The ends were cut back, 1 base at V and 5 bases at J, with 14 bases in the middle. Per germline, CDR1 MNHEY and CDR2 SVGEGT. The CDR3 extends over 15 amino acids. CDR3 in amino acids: CASSYYSREGTEAFF. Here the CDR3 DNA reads TGTGCCAGCAGTTACTATTCACGGGAGGGAACTGAAGCTTTCTTT.

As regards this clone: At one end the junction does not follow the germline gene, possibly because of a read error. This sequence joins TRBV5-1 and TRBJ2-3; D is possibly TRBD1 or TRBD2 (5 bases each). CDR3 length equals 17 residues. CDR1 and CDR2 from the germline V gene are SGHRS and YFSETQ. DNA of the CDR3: TGTGCCAGCAGCTTTTTGCCCAGACCCGGGGACCCGGATACGCAGTATTTT. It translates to CASSFLPRPGDPDTQYF.

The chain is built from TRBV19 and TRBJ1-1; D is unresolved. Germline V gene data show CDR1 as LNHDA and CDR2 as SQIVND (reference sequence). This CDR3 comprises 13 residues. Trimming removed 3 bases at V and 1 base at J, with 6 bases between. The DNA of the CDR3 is TGTGCCAGTAGTATCGGTTCGAACACTGAAGCTTTCTTT. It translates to CASSIGSNTEAFF.

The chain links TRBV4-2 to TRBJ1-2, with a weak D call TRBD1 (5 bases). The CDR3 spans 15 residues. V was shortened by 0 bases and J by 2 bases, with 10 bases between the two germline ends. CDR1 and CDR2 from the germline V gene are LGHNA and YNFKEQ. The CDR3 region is CASSQEEAGNYGYTF. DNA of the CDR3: TGTGCCAGCAGCCAAGAAGAGGCAGGGAACTATGGCTACACCTTC.

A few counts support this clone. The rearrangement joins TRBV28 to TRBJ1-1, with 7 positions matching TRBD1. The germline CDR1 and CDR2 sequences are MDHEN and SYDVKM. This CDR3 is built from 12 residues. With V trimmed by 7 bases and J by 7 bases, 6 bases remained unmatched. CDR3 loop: CASTGTAGEAFF. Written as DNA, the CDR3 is TGTGCCAGCACCGGGACAGCGGGTGAAGCTTTCTTT.

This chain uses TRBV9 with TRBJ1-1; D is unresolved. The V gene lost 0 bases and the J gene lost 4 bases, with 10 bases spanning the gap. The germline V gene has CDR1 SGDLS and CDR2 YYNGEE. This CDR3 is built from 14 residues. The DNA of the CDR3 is TGTGCCAGCAGCGTAGCTGGCGGGAGCACTGAAGCTTTCTTT. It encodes CASSVAGGSTEAFF.

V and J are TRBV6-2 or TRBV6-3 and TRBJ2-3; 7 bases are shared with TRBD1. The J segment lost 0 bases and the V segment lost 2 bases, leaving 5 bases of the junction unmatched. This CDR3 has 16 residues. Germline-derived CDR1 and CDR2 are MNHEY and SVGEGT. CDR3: CASSYPQGISTDTQYF. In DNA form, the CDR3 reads TGTGCCAGCAGTTACCCACAGGGGATAAGCACAGATACGCAGTATTTT.

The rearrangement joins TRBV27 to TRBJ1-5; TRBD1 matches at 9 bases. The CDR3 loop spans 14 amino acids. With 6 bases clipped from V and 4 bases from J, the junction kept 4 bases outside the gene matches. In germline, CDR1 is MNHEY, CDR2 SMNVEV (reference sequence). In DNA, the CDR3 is TGTGCCAGCAGCCGACAGGGGGGGAATCAGCCCCAGCATTTT. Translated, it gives CASSRQGGNQPQHF.

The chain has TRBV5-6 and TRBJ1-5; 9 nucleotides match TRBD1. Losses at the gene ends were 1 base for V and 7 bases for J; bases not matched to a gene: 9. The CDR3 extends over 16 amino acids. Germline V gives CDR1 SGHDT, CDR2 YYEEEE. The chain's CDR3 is CASSLKGQGWSQPQHF. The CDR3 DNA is TGTGCCAGCAGCTTGAAGGGACAGGGATGGAGCCAGCCCCAGCATTTT. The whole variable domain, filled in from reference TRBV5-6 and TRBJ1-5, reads DAGVTQSPTHLIKTRGQQVTLRCSPKSGHDTVSWYQQALGQGPQFIFQYYEEEERQRGNFPDRFSGHQFPNYSSELNVNALLLGDSALYLCASSLKGQGWSQPQHFGDGTRLSIL.

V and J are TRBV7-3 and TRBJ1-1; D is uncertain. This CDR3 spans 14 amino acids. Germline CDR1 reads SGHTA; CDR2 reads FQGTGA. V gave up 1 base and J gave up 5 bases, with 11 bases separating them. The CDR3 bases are TGTGCCAGCAGCTTAAACGGTGGGAAGACTGAAGCTTTCTTT. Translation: CASSLNGGKTEAFF.

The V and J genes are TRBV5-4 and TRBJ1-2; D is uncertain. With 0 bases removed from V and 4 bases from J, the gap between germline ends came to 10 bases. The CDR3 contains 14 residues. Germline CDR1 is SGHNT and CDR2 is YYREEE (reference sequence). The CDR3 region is CASSLDGPRYGYTF. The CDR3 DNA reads TGTGCCAGCAGCTTGGATGGGCCCCGCTATGGCTACACCTTC.

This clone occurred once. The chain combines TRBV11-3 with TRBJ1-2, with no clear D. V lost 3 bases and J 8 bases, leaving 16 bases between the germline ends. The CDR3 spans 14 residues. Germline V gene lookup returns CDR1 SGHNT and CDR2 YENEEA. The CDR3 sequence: CASSFPPRRRGYTF. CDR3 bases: TGTGCCAGCAGCTTTCCGCCCAGACGTAGGGGCTACACCTTC.